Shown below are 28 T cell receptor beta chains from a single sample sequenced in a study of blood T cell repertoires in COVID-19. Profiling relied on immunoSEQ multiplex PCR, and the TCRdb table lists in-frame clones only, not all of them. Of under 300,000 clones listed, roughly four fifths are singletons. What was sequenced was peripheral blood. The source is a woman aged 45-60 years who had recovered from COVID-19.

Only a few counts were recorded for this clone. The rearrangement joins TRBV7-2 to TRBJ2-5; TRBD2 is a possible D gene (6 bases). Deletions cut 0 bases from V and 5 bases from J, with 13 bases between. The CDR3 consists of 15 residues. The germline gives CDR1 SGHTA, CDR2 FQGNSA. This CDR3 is CASSLAPGAGETQYF. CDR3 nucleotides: TGTGCCAGCAGCTTAGCTCCTGGGGCGGGGGAGACCCAGTACTTC.

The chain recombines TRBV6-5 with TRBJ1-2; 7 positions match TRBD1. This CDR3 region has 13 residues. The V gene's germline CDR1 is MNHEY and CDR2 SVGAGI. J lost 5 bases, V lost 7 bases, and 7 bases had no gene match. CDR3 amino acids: CASNPDRVYGYTF. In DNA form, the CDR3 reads TGTGCCAGCAACCCAGACAGGGTGTATGGCTACACCTTC.

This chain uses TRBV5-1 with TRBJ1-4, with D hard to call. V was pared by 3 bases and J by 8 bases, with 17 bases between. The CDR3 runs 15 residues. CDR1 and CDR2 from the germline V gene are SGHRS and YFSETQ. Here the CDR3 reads CASSSQPGGGEKLFF. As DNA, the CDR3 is TGCGCCAGCAGCTCCCAGCCGGGTGGAGGGGAAAAACTGTTTTTT.

CDR3: CATSDWSGSKGYTF. CDR3 nucleotide sequence: TGTGCCACCAGTGATTGGTCAGGGTCTAAGGGCTACACCTTC. The V call is TRBV24-1, the J call TRBJ1-2; the D gene is possibly TRBD1 (5 bases). The germline gives CDR1 KGHDR, CDR2 SFDVKD. The CDR3 totals 14 residues. Trimming removed 2 bases at V and 8 bases at J, with 14 bases between.

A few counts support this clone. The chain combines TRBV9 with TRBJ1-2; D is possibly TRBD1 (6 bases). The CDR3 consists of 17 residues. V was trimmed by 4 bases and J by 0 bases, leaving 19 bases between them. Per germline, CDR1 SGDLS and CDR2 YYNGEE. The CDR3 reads CASSRTPGTQANYGYTF. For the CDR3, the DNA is TGTGCCAGCAGCCGGACACCCGGGACACAAGCTAACTATGGCTACACCTTC.

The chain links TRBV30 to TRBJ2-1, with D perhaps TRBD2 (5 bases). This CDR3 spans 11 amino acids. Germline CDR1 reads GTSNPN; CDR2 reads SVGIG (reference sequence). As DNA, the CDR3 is TGTGCTCGGTCGGGGTTCAGGGAGCAGTTCTTC. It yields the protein CARSGFREQFF.

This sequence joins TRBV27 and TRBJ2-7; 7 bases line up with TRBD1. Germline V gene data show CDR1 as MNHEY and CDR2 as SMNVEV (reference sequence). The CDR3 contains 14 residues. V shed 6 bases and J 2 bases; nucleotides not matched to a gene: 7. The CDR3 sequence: CASRDREITYEQYF. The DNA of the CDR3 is TGTGCCAGCAGAGACAGGGAAATTACCTACGAGCAGTACTTC.

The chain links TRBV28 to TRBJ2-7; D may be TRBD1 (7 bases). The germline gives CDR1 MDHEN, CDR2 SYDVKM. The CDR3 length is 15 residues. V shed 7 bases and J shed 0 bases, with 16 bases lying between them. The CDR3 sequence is CASISGGTASYEQYF. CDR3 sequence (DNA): TGTGCCAGCATTTCTGGGGGGACAGCCTCCTACGAGCAGTACTTC.

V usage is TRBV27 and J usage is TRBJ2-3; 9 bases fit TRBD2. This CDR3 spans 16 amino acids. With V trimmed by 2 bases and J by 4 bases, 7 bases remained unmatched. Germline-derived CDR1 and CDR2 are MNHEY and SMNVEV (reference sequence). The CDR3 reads CASSLLAGTVPDTQYF. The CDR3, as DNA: TGTGCCAGCAGTTTACTAGCGGGAACAGTGCCAGATACGCAGTATTTT.

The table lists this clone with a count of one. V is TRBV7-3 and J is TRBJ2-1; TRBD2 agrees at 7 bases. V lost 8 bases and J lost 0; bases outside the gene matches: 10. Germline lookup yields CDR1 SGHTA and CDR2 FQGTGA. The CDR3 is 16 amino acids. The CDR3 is CASAKGRESSYNEQFF. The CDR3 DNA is TGTGCCAGCGCGAAGGGGCGGGAGTCCTCCTACAATGAGCAGTTCTTC.

CDR3: CASSIAAGSPLHF. CDR3 DNA sequence: TGTGCCAGTAGTATCGCGGCCGGTTCACCCCTCCACTTT. The rearrangement joins TRBV19 to TRBJ1-6; D call uncertain. This CDR3 spans 13 amino acids. Trimming pared 3 bases from V and 9 bases from J, leaving 9 bases between. Germline lookup yields CDR1 LNHDA and CDR2 SQIVND (reference sequence).

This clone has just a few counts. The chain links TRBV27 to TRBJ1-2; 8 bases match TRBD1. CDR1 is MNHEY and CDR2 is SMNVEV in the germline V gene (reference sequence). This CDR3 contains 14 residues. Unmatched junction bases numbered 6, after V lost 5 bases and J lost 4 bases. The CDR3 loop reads CASSVAGGPYGYTF. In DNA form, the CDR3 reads TGTGCCAGCAGTGTAGCAGGGGGCCCCTATGGCTACACCTTC.

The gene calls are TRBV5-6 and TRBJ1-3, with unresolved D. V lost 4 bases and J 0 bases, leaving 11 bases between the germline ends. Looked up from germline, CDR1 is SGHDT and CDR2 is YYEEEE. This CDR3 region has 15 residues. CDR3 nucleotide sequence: TGTGCCAGCAGCCAGTTTTTAACCTCTGGAAACACCATATATTTT. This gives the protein CASSQFLTSGNTIYF.

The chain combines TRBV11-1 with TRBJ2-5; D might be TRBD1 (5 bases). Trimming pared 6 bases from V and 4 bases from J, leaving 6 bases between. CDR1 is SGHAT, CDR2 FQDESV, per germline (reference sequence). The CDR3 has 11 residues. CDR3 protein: CASSTGETQYF. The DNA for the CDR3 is TGTGCCAGCAGTACAGGAGAGACCCAGTACTTC.

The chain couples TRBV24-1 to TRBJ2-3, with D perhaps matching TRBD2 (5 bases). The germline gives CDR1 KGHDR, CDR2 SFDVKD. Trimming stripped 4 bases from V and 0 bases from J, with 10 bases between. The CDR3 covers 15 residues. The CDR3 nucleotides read TGTGCCACCAGTGACAGGACTCACAGCACAGATACGCAGTATTTT. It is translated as CATSDRTHSTDTQYF.

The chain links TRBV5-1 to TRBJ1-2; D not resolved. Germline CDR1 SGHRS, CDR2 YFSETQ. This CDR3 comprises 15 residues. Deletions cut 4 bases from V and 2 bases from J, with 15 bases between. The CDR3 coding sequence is TGCGCCAGCAGCCCTACACCAACAGAGAACTATGGCTACACCTTC. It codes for CASSPTPTENYGYTF.

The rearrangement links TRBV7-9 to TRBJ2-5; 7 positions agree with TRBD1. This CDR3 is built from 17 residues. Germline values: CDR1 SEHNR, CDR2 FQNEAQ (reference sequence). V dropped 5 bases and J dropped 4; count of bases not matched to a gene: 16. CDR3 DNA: TGTGCCAGCAGCATTACGGACAGGAAAAAGGTCAGAGAGACCCAGTACTTC. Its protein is CASSITDRKKVRETQYF.

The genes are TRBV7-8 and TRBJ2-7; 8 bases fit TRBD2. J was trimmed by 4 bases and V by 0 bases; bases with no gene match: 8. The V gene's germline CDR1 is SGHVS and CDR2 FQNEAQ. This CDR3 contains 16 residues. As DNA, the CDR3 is TGTGCCAGCAGCTTAGCGGGACGGGAGGGCCGGTACGAGCAGTACTTC. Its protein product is CASSLAGREGRYEQYF.

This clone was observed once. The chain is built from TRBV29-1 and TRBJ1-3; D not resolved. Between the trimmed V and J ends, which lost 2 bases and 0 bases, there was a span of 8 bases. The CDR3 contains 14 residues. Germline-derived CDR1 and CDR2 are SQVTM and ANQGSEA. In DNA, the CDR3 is TGCAGCGTTGAACCTGTAATCTCTGGAAACACCATATATTTT. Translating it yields CSVEPVISGNTIYF.

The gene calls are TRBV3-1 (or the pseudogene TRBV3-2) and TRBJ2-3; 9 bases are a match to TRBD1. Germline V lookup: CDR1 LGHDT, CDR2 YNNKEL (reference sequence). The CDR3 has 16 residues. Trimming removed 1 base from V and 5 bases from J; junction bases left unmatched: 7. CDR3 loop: CASSQVGQGRGDTQYF. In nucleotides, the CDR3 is TGTGCCAGCAGCCAAGTCGGACAGGGGCGGGGAGATACGCAGTATTTT.

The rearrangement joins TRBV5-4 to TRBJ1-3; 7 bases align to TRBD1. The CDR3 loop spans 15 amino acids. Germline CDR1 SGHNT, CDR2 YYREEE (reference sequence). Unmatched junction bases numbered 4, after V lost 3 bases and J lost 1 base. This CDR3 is CASSSLQGSGNTIYF. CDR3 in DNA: TGTGCCAGCAGCTCACTACAGGGGTCTGGAAACACCATATATTTT.

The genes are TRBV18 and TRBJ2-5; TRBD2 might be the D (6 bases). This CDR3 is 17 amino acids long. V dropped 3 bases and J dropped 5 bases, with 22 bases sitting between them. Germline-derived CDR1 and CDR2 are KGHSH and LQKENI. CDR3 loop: CASSPRPGHSSGETQYF. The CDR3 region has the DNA TGTGCCAGCTCACCGAGACCCGGGCACTCCAGCGGGGAGACCCAGTACTTC.

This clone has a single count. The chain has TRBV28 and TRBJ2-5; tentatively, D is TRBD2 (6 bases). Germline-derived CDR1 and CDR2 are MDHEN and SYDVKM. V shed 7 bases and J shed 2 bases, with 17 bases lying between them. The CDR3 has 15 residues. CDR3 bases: TGTGCCAGCAATACCCCCGGGACTGCTCAAGAGACCCAGTACTTC. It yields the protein CASNTPGTAQETQYF.

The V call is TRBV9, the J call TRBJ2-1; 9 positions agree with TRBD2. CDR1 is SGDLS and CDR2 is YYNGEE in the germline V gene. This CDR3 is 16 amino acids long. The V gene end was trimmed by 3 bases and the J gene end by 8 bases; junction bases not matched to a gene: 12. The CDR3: CASSERVIAGEDEQFF. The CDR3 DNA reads TGTGCCAGCAGCGAACGGGTAATAGCGGGAGAGGATGAGCAGTTCTTC.

The chain's CDR3 is CASSQEARGSYNEQFF. For the CDR3, the DNA is TGTGCCAGCAGCCAAGAAGCTAGAGGCTCCTACAATGAGCAGTTCTTC. This sequence joins TRBV4-2 and TRBJ2-1; no definite D call. The V gene lost 0 bases and the J gene lost 0 bases, with 9 bases spanning the gap. This CDR3 has 16 residues. Germline CDR1 reads LGHNA; CDR2 reads YNFKEQ.

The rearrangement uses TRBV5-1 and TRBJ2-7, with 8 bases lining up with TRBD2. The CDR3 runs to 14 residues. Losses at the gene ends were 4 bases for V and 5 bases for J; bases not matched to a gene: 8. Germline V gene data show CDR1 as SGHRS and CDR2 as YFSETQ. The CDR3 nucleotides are TGCGCCAGCAGCCCCGGGGGGGCTGTCGACGAGCAGTACTTC. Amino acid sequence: CASSPGGAVDEQYF.

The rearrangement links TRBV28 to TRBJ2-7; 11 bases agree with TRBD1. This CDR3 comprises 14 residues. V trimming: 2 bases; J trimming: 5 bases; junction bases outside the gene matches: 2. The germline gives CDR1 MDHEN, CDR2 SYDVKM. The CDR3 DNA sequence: TGTGCCAGCAGTTTACCGGGACAGGGGGACGAGCAGTACTTC. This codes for CASSLPGQGDEQYF.

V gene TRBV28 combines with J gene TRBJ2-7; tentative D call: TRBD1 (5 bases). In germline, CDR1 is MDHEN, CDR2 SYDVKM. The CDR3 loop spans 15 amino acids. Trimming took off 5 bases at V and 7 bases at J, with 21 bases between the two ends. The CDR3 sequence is CASSKYRTSAREQYF. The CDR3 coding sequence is TGTGCCAGCAGTAAATACCGGACATCCGCGCGGGAGCAGTACTTC.